This T cell receptor (beta chain) was retrieved from a study of OX40 agonist ivuxolimab in advanced cancers. On the study more broadly: As their treatment, patients were administered ivuxolimab, an agonistic anti-OX40 (CD134) antibody. Partial responses were recorded for three patients, including one with hepatocellular carcinoma and two with cutaneous melanoma. Notes on the study in general: The work left the antigen specificity of expanded peripheral T cells undetermined.

Libraries were prepared by immunoSEQ multiplex PCR; TCRdb keeps only in-frame clonotypes and omits some of them. The table has fewer than 80,000 clones, around 91% seen once. Points on this clone: Its cognate antigen is unknown.

Sequences were derived from CD4+ or CD8+ T cells sorted from blood, sampled in a trial of the OX40 agonist ivuxolimab. This clonotype was sampled from an adult with an advanced solid tumor such as melanoma, head and neck, liver or kidney cancer.

CDR3 DNA: TGTGCCAGCAAACTTGCGGGACAGGGGGTGACCGGCTACACCTTC. It codes for CASKLAGQGVTGYTF. This chain links TRBV27 with TRBJ1-2, with 11 bases lining up with TRBD1. In germline, CDR1 is MNHEY, CDR2 SMNVEV (reference sequence). Losses at the gene ends were 7 bases for V and 8 bases for J; bases not matched to a gene: 12. This CDR3 contains 15 residues.